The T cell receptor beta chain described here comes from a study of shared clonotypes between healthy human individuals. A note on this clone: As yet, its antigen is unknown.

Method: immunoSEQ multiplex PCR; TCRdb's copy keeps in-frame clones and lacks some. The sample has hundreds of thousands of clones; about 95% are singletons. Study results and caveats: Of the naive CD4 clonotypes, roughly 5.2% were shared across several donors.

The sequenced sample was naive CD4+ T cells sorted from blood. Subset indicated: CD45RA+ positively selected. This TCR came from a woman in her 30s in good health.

The CDR3, as DNA: TGCGCCAGCAGCTTGTCCGGGACAGCGCATCAGCCCCAGCATTTT. As protein: CASSLSGTAHQPQHF. The gene calls are TRBV5-1 and TRBJ1-5, with 7 positions matching TRBD1. The CDR3 runs to 15 residues. Germline V gene lookup returns CDR1 SGHRS and CDR2 YFSETQ. The V segment lost 1 base and the J segment 5 bases; nucleotides outside the gene matches: 6.